This T cell receptor (beta chain) is from a study of response to subunit inactivated influenza vaccine. Study findings and constraints: With each seasonal influenza vaccination, the authors suggested, few new T cells are recruited.

Of note for this clonotype: Its antigen is still unknown.

The CDR3 spans 12 residues. The germline V gene encodes CDR1 ENHRY and CDR2 SYGVKD. Trimming removed 3 bases from V and 8 bases from J, with 10 bases in between. TCRdb redid the calling of the RT-PCR reads with MiXCR, one entry per CDR3 protein. The sample lists roughly 650,000 distinct CDR3 sequences; approximately 14% were seen once. The sample here was PBMCs from blood, taken approximately 13 days after vaccination. The V call is TRBV10-3, the J call TRBJ1-2; no reliable D call. The clonotype originates from a man in his fifties who received an inactivated influenza vaccine. As DNA, the CDR3 is TGTGCCATCAGTGAAAGTGTTGGCGGCTACACCTTC. It is translated as CAISESVGGYTF.